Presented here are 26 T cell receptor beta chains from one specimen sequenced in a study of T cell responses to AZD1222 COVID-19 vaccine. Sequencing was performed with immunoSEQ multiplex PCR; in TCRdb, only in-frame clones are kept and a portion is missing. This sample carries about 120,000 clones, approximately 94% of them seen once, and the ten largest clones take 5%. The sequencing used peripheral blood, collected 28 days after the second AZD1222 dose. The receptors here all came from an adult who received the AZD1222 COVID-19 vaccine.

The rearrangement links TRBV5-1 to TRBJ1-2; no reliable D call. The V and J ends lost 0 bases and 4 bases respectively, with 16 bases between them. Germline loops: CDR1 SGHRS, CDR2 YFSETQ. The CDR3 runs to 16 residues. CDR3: CASSLEPHSTFYGYTF. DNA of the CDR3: TGCGCCAGCAGCTTGGAACCCCACAGTACGTTCTATGGCTACACCTTC.

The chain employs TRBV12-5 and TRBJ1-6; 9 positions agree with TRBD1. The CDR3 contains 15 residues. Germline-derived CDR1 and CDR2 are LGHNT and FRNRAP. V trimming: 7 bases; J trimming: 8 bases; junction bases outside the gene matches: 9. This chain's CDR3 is CASAPDRGTDSPLHF. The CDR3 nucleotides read TGTGCTAGTGCCCCGGACAGGGGAACGGATTCACCCCTCCACTTT.

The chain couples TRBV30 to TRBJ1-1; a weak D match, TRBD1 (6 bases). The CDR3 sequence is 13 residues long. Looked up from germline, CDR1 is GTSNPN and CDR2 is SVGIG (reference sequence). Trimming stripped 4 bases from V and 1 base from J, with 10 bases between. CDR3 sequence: CAWTGAGNTEAFF. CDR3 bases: TGTGCCTGGACGGGGGCCGGGAACACTGAAGCTTTCTTT.

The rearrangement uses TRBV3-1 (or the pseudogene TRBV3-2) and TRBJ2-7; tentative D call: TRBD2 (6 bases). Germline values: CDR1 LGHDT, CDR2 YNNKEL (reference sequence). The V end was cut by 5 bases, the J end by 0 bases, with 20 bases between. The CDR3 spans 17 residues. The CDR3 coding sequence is TGTGCCAGCAGCGGAGCTGGGGGGTTGAGGAGCTCCTACGAGCAGTACTTC. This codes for CASSGAGGLRSSYEQYF.

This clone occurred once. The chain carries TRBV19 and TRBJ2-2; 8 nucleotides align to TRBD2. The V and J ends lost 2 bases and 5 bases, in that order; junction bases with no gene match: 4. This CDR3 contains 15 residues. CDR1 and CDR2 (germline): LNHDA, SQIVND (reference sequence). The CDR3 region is CASSISGSLTGELFF. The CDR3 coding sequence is TGTGCCAGTAGTATAAGCGGGAGCCTTACCGGGGAGCTGTTTTTT.

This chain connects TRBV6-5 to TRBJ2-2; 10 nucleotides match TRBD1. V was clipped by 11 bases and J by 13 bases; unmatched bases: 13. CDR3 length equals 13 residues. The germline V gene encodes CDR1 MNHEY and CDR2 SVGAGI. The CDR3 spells CAAGQGGALRLFF. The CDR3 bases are TGTGCCGCAGGACAGGGGGGGGCCCTACGGCTGTTTTTT.

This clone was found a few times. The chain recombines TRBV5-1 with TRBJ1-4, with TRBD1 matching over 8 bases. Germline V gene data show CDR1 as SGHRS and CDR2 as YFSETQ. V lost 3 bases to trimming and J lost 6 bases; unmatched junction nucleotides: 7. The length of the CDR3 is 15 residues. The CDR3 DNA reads TGCGCCAGCAGCTCAACAGGGGGATCCCATGAAAAACTGTTTTTT. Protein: CASSSTGGSHEKLFF.

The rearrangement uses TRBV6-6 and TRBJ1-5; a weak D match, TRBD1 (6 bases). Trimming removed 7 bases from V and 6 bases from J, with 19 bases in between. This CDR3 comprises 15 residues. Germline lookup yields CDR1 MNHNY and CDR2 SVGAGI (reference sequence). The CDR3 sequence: CASTSPRGGGQPQHF. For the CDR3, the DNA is TGTGCCAGCACCTCCCCGAGAGGAGGGGGTCAGCCCCAGCATTTT.

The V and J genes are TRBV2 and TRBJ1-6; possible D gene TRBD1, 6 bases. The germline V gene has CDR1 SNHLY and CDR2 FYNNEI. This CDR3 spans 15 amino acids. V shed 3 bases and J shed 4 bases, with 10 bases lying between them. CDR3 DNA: TGTGCCAGCAGTGAGGGGGCCGCATATAATTCACCCCTCCACTTT. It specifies CASSEGAAYNSPLHF.

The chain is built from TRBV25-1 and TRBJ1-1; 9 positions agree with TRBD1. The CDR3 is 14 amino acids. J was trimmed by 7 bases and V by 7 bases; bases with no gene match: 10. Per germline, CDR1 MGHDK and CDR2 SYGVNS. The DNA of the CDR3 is TGTGCCAGCATGAAACAGGGGGCGAGAGGTGAAGCTTTCTTT. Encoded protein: CASMKQGARGEAFF. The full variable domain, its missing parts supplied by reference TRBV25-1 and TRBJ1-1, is EADIYQTPRYLVIGTGKKITLECSQTMGHDKMYWYQQDPGMELHLIHYSYGVNSTEKGDLSSESTVSRIRTEHFPLTLESARPSHTSQYLCASMKQGARGEAFFGQGTRLTVV.

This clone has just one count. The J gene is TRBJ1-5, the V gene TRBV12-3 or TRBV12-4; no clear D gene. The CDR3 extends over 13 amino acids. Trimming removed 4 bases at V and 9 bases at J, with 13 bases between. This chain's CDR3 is CASSSTGSRPQHF. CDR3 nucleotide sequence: TGTGCCAGCAGTTCGACGGGCTCCCGGCCCCAGCATTTT.

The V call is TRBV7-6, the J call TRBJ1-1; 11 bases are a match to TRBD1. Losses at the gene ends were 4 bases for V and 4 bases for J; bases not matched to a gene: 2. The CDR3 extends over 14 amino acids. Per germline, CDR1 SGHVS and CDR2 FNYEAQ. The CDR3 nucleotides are TGTGCCAGCAGCTACGGGACAGGGGGCACTGAAGCTTTCTTT. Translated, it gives CASSYGTGGTEAFF.

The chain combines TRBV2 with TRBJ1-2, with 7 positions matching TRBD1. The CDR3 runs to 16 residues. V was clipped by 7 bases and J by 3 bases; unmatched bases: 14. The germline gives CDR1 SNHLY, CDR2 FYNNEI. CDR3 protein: CASNIRTDREDYGYTF. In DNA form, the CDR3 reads TGTGCCAGCAATATCAGAACTGACAGGGAGGACTATGGCTACACCTTC.

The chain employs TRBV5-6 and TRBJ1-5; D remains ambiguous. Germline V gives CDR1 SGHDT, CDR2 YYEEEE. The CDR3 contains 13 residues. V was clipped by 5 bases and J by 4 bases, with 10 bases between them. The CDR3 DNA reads TGTGCCAGCAGTAACCGACCTAATCAGCCCCAGCATTTT. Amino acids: CASSNRPNQPQHF. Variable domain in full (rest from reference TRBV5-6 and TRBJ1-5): DAGVTQSPTHLIKTRGQQVTLRCSPKSGHDTVSWYQQALGQGPQFIFQYYEEEERQRGNFPDRFSGHQFPNYSSELNVNALLLGDSALYLCASSNRPNQPQHFGDGTRLSIL.

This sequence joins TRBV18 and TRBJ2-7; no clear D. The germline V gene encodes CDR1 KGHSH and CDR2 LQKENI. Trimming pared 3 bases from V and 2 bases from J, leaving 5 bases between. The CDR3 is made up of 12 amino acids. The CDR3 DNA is TGTGCCAGCTCACCGAGACCCTACGAGCAGTACTTC. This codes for CASSPRPYEQYF.

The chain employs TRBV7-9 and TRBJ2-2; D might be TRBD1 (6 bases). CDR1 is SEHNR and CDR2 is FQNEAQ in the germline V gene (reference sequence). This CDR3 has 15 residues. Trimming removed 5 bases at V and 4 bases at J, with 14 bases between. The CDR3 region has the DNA TGTGCCAGCAGCAAGACAGGATTACTCACCGGGGAGCTGTTTTTT. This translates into CASSKTGLLTGELFF.

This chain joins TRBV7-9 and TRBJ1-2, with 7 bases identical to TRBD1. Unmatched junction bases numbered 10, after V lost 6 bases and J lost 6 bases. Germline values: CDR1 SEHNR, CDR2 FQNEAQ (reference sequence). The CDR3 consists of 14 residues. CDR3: CASRETGNSNGYTF. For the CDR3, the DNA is TGTGCCAGCAGAGAGACAGGGAACTCTAATGGCTACACCTTC.

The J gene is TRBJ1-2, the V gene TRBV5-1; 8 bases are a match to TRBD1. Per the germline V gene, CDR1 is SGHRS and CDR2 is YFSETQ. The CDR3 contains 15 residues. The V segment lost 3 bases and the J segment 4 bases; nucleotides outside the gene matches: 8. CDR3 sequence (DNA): TGCGCCAGCAGCTCCGGGACAGGAGATTCCTATGGCTACACCTTC. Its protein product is CASSSGTGDSYGYTF.

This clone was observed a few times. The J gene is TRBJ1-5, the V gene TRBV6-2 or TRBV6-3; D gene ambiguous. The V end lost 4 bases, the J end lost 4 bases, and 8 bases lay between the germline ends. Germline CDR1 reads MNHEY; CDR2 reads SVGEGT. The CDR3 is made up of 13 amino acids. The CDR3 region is CASSSLGNQPQHF. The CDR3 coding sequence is TGTGCCAGCAGTTCGCTAGGGAATCAGCCCCAGCATTTT.

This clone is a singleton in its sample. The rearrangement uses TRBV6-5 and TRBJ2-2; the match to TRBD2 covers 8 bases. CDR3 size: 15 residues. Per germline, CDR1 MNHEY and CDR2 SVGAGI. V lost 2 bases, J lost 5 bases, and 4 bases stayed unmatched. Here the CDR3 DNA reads TGTGCCAGCAGTTACGGGTCTAGCGGGACCGGGGAGCTGTTTTTT. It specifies CASSYGSSGTGELFF.

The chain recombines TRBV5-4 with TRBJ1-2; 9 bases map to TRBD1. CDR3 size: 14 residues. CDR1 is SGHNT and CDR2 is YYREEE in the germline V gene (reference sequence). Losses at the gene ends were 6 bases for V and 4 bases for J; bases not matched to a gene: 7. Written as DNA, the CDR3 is TGTGCCAGCACCCAGGGACAGGGCTTCTATGGCTACACCTTC. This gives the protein CASTQGQGFYGYTF.

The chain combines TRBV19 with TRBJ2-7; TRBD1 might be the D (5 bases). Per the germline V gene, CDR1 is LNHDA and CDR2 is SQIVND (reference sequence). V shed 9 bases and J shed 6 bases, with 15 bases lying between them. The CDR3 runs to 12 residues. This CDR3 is CASHSGLGEQYF. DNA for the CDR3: TGTGCCAGCCACTCAGGGTTGGGCGAGCAGTACTTC. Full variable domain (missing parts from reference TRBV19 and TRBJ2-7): DGGITQSPKYLFRKEGQNVTLSCEQNLNHDAMYWYRQDPGQGLRLIYYSQIVNDFQKGDIAEGYSVSREKKESFPLTVTSAQKNPTAFYLCASHSGLGEQYFGPGTRLTVT.

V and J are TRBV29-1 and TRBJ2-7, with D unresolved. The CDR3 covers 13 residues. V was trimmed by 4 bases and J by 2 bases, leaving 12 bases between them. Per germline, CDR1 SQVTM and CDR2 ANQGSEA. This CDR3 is CSVASSRTYEQYF. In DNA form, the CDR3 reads TGCAGCGTTGCGTCAAGCCGTACCTACGAGCAGTACTTC.

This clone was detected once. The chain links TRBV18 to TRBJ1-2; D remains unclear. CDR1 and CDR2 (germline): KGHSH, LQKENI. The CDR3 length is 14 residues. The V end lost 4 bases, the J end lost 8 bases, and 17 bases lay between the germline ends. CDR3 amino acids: CASSHPDGPRGYTF. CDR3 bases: TGTGCCAGCTCACACCCGGACGGGCCTCGGGGCTACACCTTC.

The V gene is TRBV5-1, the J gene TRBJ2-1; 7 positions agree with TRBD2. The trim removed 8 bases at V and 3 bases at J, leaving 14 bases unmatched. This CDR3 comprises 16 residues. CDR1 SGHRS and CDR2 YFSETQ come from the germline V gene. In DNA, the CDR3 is TGCGCCAGTTCGATCGGGGCTAGCGGTTACTACAATGAGCAGTTCTTC. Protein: CASSIGASGYYNEQFF.

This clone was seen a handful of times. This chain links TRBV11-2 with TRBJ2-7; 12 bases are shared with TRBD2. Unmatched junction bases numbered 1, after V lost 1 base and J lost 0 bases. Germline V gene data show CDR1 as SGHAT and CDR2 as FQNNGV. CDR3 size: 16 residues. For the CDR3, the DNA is TGTGCCAGCAGCTTAGGGGGACTAGCGGGCTCCTACGAGCAGTACTTC. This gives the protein CASSLGGLAGSYEQYF.